The entry that follows covers one T cell receptor beta chain sequence. Method: immunoSEQ multiplex PCR; TCRdb's copy keeps in-frame clones and lacks some. The sample has approximately 500,000 clones, 85% to 90% seen once. The data originate from a study of blood T cell repertoires in COVID-19. Study overall: PBMCs, B-cell-depleted T cells, or T cells were the source of the cDNA or gDNA that made up the material.

The CDR3 has 15 amino acids. V lost 7 bases, J lost 2 bases, and 17 bases lay in between. CDR1 MDHEN and CDR2 SYDVKM come from the germline V gene. The V call is TRBV28, the J call TRBJ1-2, with a possible D match to TRBD1 (6 bases). The sequenced sample consisted of peripheral blood. This clonotype originated in a woman in her 50s with COVID-19, enrolled during active disease. CDR3 nucleotides: TGTGCCAGCACCGGGTTGGGGGGGCCGAACTATGGCTACACCTTC. Translating it yields CASTGLGGPNYGYTF.